This T cell receptor beta chain was identified during a study of T cell repertoires in cytomegalovirus infection. TCRdb recomputed calls from the reads with MiXCR, one row per CDR3 protein. The sample has nearly 650,000 distinct CDR3 sequences; 20% to 25% are singletons. This clonotype was recorded once. A single base separates this from a much larger clone, so it may be a read error. The CDR3 runs 13 residues. From germline, CDR1 is MNHEY and CDR2 SVGAGI. The V and J genes are TRBV6-5 and TRBJ1-2, with 7 bases that match TRBD1. The sequenced sample consisted of CD8+ T cells from PBMCs. The clonotype originates from a human donor in good health (CMV status not recorded). Some clones in this sample may be carry-over from other donors' samples. The CDR3 sequence is CVSSYSQGLGYTF. The CDR3 DNA is TGTGTCAGCAGTTACTCACAGGGGCTTGGCTACACCTTC.